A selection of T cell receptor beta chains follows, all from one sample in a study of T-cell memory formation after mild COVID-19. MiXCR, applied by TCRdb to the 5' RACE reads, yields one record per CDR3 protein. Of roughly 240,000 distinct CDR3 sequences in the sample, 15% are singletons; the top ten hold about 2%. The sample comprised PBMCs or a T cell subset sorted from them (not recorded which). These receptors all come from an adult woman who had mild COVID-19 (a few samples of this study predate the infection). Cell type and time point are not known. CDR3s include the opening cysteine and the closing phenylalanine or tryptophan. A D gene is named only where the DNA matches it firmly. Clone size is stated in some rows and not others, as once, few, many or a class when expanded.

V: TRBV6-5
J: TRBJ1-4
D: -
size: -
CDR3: CASSYSVGVTEKLFF
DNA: TGTGCCAGCAGTTACTCGGTAGGGGTAACTGAAAAACTGTTTTTT

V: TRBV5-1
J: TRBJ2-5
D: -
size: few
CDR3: CASSFKDSQETQYF
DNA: TGCGCCAGCAGCTTTAAGGACAGTCAAGAGACCCAGTACTTC

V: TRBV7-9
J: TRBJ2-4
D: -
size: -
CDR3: CASSLSQGVLAKNIQYF
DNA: TGTGCCAGCAGCTTATCCCAAGGGGTTTTAGCCAAAAACATTCAGTACTTC

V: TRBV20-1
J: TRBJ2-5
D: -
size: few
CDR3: CSARPPLPGETQYF
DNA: TGCAGTGCTCGCCCCCCCTTGCCGGGGGAGACCCAGTACTTC

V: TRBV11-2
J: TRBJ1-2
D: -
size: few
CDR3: CASSLLQGRGGYTF
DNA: TGTGCCAGCAGCTTACTCCAGGGAAGGGGTGGCTACACCTTC

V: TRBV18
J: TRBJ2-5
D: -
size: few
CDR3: CASSPPRKGGETQYF
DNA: TGTGCCAGCTCACCACCGCGGAAGGGGGGAGAGACCCAGTACTTC

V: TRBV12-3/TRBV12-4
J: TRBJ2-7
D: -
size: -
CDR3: CASSHRVSLGYEQYF
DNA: TGTGCCAGCAGTCACCGGGTGTCCTTAGGCTACGAGCAGTACTTC

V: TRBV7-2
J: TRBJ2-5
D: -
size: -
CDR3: CASKPGPQETQYF
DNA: TGTGCCAGCAAACCCGGCCCCCAAGAGACCCAGTACTTC

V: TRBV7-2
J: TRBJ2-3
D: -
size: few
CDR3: CASSLGTRRDPQYF
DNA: TGTGCCAGCAGCTTAGGAACCAGACGGGATCCGCAGTATTTT

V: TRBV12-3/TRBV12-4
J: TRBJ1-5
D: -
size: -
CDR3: CASRRGGGKSNQPQHF
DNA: TGTGCCAGCAGACGCGGTGGGGGGAAGAGCAATCAGCCCCAGCATTTT

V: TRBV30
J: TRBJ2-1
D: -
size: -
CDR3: CAWSGGAKSNEQFF
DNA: TGTGCCTGGAGTGGCGGGGCCAAATCGAATGAGCAGTTCTTC

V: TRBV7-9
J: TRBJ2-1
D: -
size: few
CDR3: CASSLDRAVQFF
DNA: TGTGCCAGCAGCTTAGACAGGGCCGTGCAGTTCTTC

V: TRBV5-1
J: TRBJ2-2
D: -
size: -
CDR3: CASSGGVQALTGELFF
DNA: TGCGCCAGCAGCGGGGGCGTTCAGGCGCTCACCGGGGAGCTGTTTTTT

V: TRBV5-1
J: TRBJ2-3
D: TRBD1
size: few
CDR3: CASSPTRGPADTQYF
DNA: TGCGCCAGCAGCCCTACCAGGGGGCCGGCAGATACGCAGTATTTT

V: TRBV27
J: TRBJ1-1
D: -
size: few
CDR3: CASSLKVAGDLHTEAFF
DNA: TGTGCCAGCAGTTTAAAGGTGGCAGGGGATTTGCACACTGAAGCTTTCTTT

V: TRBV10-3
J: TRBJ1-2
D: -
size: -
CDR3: CAISEAPAGGYTF
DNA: TGTGCCATCAGTGAGGCCCCGGCGGGTGGCTACACCTTC

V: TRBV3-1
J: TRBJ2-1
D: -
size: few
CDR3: CASSQAGAGYNEQFF
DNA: TGTGCCAGCAGCCAAGCAGGGGCGGGGTACAATGAGCAGTTCTTC

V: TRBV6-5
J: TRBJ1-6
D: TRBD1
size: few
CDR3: CASSQGQGRTPLHF
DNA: TGTGCCAGCAGCCAAGGACAGGGTCGCACACCCCTCCACTTT

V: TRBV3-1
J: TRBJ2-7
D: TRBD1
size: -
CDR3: CASSQDRGQPSFEQYF
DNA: TGTGCCAGCAGCCAAGATAGGGGACAGCCTAGTTTCGAGCAGTACTTC

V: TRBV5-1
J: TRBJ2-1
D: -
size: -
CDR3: CASSFQGRRDEQFF
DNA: TGCGCCAGCAGCTTTCAGGGGCGCCGAGATGAGCAGTTCTTC

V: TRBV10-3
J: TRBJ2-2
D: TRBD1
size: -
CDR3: CAISDTTGENTGELFF
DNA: TGTGCCATCAGTGACACGACAGGGGAAAACACCGGGGAGCTGTTTTTT

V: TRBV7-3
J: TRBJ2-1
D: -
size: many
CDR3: CASHPSSGSYNEQFF
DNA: TGTGCCAGCCACCCAAGTTCTGGGTCCTACAATGAGCAGTTCTTC

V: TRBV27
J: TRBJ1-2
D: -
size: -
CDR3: CAINPHGYTF
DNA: TGTGCCATCAACCCCCATGGCTACACCTTC

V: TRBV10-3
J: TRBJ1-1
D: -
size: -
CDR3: CAISSAANTEAFF
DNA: TGTGCCATTTCTTCAGCTGCGAACACTGAAGCTTTCTTT

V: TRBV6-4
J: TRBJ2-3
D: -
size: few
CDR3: CASSDSRTVATDTQYF
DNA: TGTGCCAGCAGTGACTCGAGGACAGTGGCCACAGATACGCAGTATTTT

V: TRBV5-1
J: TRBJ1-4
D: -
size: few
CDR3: CASSGNSATNEKLFF
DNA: TGCGCCAGCAGCGGGAACAGCGCAACTAATGAAAAACTGTTTTTT

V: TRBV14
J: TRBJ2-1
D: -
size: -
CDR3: CASSRSSGVYNEQFF
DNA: TGTGCCAGCAGTAGATCTTCGGGTGTCTACAATGAGCAGTTCTTC

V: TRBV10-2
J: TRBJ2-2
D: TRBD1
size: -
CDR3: CASAPMGDRGDPGELFF
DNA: TGCGCCAGCGCCCCCATGGGGGACAGGGGAGATCCTGGGGAGCTGTTTTTT

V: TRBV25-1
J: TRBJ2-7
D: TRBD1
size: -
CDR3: CASSARGSSSYEQYF
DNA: TGTGCCAGCAGTGCCAGGGGGAGTAGCTCCTACGAGCAGTACTTC

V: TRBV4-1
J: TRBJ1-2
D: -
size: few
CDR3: CASSQVGLAGYTF
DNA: TGCGCCAGCAGCCAAGTGGGGCTGGCTGGCTACACCTTC